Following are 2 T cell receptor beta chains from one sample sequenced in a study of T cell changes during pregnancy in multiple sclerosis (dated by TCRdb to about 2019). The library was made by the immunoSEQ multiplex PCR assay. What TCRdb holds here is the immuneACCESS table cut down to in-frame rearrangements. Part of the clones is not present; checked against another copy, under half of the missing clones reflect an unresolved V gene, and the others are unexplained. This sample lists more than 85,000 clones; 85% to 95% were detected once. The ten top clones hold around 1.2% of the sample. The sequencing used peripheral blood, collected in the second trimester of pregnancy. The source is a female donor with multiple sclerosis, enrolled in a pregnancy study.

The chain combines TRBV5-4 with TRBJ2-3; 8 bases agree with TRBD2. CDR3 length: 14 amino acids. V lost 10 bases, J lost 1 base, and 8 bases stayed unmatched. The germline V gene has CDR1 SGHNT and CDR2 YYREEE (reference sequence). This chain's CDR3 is CAVGGGPRTDTQYF. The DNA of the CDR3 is TGTGCCGTCGGGGGGGGACCTCGCACAGATACGCAGTATTTT.

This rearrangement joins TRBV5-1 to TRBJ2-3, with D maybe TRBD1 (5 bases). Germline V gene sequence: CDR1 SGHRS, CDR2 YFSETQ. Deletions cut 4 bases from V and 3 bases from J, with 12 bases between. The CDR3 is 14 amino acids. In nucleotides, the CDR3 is TGCGCCAGCAGCCCCCAGGGTGGGACAGATACGCAGTATTTT. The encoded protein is CASSPQGGTDTQYF.